The rows below give T cell receptor beta chains drawn from one sample of a study of blood T cell repertoires in COVID-19. Data came from immunoSEQ multiplex PCR; TCRdb stores just in-frame clones and leaves some out. This sample has 45,000 to 60,000 clones, with 89% found just once. Sequenced: peripheral blood. The source is a human donor in a cohort sampled during active COVID-19. Each CDR3 is given with its conserved first and last residue. The D gene is left open where the match is weak. Expanded clones are given a class, and other clones once, few, many or no size at all.

d_gene: .
v_gene: TRBV18
j_gene: TRBJ2-1
abundance: .
CDR3nt: TGTGCCAGCTCGTCCGGCGGGGACGCCTACAATGAGCAGTTCTTC
CDR3aa: CASSSGGDAYNEQFF

d_gene: .
v_gene: TRBV5-1
j_gene: TRBJ2-1
abundance: .
CDR3nt: TGCGCCAGCAGCTTGACCGCCGGGACACGTTCCTACAATGAGCAGTTCTTC
CDR3aa: CASSLTAGTRSYNEQFF

d_gene: TRBD1
v_gene: TRBV6-2/TRBV6-3
j_gene: TRBJ1-2
abundance: .
CDR3nt: TGTGCCAGCAGTTATTCCGACAGGGCTCTTTATGGCTACACCTTC
CDR3aa: CASSYSDRALYGYTF

d_gene: TRBD1
v_gene: TRBV9
j_gene: TRBJ2-3
abundance: once
CDR3nt: TGTGCCAGCAGCATAGGGACAGGGGGCCTCACAGATACGCAGTATTTT
CDR3aa: CASSIGTGGLTDTQYF

d_gene: .
v_gene: TRBV11-2
j_gene: TRBJ1-1
abundance: .
CDR3nt: TGTGCCAGCGGTTCGCCGGGCAGGACTTCCACTGAAGCTTTCTTT
CDR3aa: CASGSPGRTSTEAFF

d_gene: TRBD2
v_gene: TRBV3-1/TRBV3-2
j_gene: TRBJ2-3
abundance: once
CDR3nt: TGTGCCAGCAGCCCGACTAGCGGGGGGGGTGCTACGCAGTATTTT
CDR3aa: CASSPTSGGGATQYF

d_gene: .
v_gene: TRBV6-6
j_gene: TRBJ2-1
abundance: .
CDR3nt: TGTGCCAGCAGTTATCGGACAGAGTACAATGAGCAGTTCTTC
CDR3aa: CASSYRTEYNEQFF

d_gene: TRBD1
v_gene: TRBV2
j_gene: TRBJ1-4
abundance: .
CDR3nt: TGTGCCAGCAGTGCAGGGGGTGAAAAACTGTTTTTT
CDR3aa: CASSAGGEKLFF

d_gene: .
v_gene: TRBV28
j_gene: TRBJ2-2
abundance: .
CDR3nt: TGTGCCACCCGACAAAACACCGGGGAGCTGTTTTTT
CDR3aa: CATRQNTGELFF

d_gene: .
v_gene: TRBV6-6
j_gene: TRBJ1-2
abundance: .
CDR3nt: TGTGCCAGCAGGCGGGGGGCGATGGGGGAAGCCTATGGCTACACCTTC
CDR3aa: CASRRGAMGEAYGYTF

d_gene: .
v_gene: TRBV20-1
j_gene: TRBJ2-7
abundance: few
CDR3nt: TGCAGTGCTAGTTGGGCCAGGACCTACGAGCAGTACTTC
CDR3aa: CSASWARTYEQYF

d_gene: TRBD2
v_gene: TRBV11-2
j_gene: TRBJ2-1
abundance: .
CDR3nt: TGTGCCAGCAGTGTTACCGGACTAGATGTCAATGAGCAGTTCTTC
CDR3aa: CASSVTGLDVNEQFF

d_gene: .
v_gene: TRBV9
j_gene: TRBJ2-1
abundance: .
CDR3nt: TGTGCCAGCAGCGCCCGAGGACAAGGACAGTACAATGAGCAGTTCTTC
CDR3aa: CASSARGQGQYNEQFF

d_gene: .
v_gene: TRBV6-1
j_gene: TRBJ2-7
abundance: .
CDR3nt: TGTGCCAGCAGTGAAGAGGTTAGCGGTCCCTACGAGCAGTACTTC
CDR3aa: CASSEEVSGPYEQYF

d_gene: TRBD2
v_gene: TRBV2
j_gene: TRBJ2-1
abundance: once
CDR3nt: TGTGCCAGCACCCCGGGACTAGCGGGTTACAATGAGCAGTTCTTC
CDR3aa: CASTPGLAGYNEQFF

d_gene: TRBD1
v_gene: TRBV28
j_gene: TRBJ2-3
abundance: .
CDR3nt: TGTGCCAGCAGTAGGGACAGGGAGATGTCAGATACGCAGTATTTT
CDR3aa: CASSRDREMSDTQYF

d_gene: TRBD1
v_gene: TRBV29-1
j_gene: TRBJ2-5
abundance: .
CDR3nt: TGCAGCGAGGGACAGACCCAAGAGACCCAGTACTTC
CDR3aa: CSEGQTQETQYF

d_gene: TRBD2
v_gene: TRBV5-6
j_gene: TRBJ2-1
abundance: few
CDR3nt: TGTGCCAGCAGCTCATTGACTAGCGGGGGGGCGAAGAATCCCAATGAGCAGTTCTTC
CDR3aa: CASSSLTSGGAKNPNEQFF

d_gene: .
v_gene: TRBV28
j_gene: TRBJ1-5
abundance: .
CDR3nt: TGTGCCAGCAGTTACACGGGGGGGCGAACGACCCCGCCTAGCAATCAGCCCCAGCATTTT
CDR3aa: CASSYTGGRTTPPSNQPQHF

d_gene: TRBD1
v_gene: TRBV7-9
j_gene: TRBJ2-3
abundance: .
CDR3nt: TGTGCCAGCAGCGCCCGTGACAGGGGGACAGATACGCAGTATTTT
CDR3aa: CASSARDRGTDTQYF

d_gene: .
v_gene: TRBV27
j_gene: TRBJ2-7
abundance: once
CDR3nt: TGTGCCAGCAGTTTAGCAGGGTATGACTACGAGCAGTACTTC
CDR3aa: CASSLAGYDYEQYF

d_gene: .
v_gene: TRBV7-9
j_gene: TRBJ1-2
abundance: .
CDR3nt: TGTGCCAGCAGCCCGGCGACCCTGCGGGGCTACACCTTC
CDR3aa: CASSPATLRGYTF

d_gene: .
v_gene: TRBV19
j_gene: TRBJ1-6
abundance: .
CDR3nt: TGTGCCAGTAGTATAAGGTTCGTGACAGAGGACCGATCACCCCTCCACTTT
CDR3aa: CASSIRFVTEDRSPLHF

d_gene: TRBD1
v_gene: TRBV28
j_gene: TRBJ1-2
abundance: .
CDR3nt: TGTGCCAGCAGGGGGACAGGTTATGGCTACACCTTC
CDR3aa: CASRGTGYGYTF

d_gene: .
v_gene: TRBV10-2
j_gene: TRBJ1-2
abundance: .
CDR3nt: TGCGCCAGCAGGCCGTCGGGGGGGTATGGCTACACCTTC
CDR3aa: CASRPSGGYGYTF

d_gene: TRBD2
v_gene: TRBV19
j_gene: TRBJ2-3
abundance: .
CDR3nt: TGTGCCAGTAGTATGATCCTAGCGGGAGCAGATACGCAGTATTTT
CDR3aa: CASSMILAGADTQYF

d_gene: .
v_gene: TRBV5-1
j_gene: TRBJ1-2
abundance: .
CDR3nt: TGCGCCAGCAGCTCCAGTACAGGGAACTATGGCTACACCTTC
CDR3aa: CASSSSTGNYGYTF

d_gene: .
v_gene: TRBV3-1/TRBV3-2
j_gene: TRBJ2-2
abundance: .
CDR3nt: TGTGCCAGCAGCCCTAGGACAGCGGCCGGGGAGCTGTTTTTT
CDR3aa: CASSPRTAAGELFF

d_gene: .
v_gene: TRBV30
j_gene: TRBJ2-7
abundance: .
CDR3nt: TGTGCCTCGGGGAGAACCTACGAGCAGTACTTC
CDR3aa: CASGRTYEQYF

d_gene: TRBD1
v_gene: TRBV7-3
j_gene: TRBJ2-7
abundance: .
CDR3nt: TGTGCCAGCAGCCAACAGGGGTTCCCCTACGAGCAGTACTTC
CDR3aa: CASSQQGFPYEQYF

d_gene: .
v_gene: TRBV9
j_gene: TRBJ1-6
abundance: .
CDR3nt: TGTGCCAGCAGCGCCCACGGGAGCTCCTATAATTCACCCCTCCACTTT
CDR3aa: CASSAHGSSYNSPLHF

d_gene: TRBD2
v_gene: TRBV5-1
j_gene: TRBJ2-5
abundance: .
CDR3nt: TGCGCCAGCAGGCCTATCCTAGCGGAAGAGACCCAGTACTTC
CDR3aa: CASRPILAEETQYF

d_gene: .
v_gene: TRBV6-5
j_gene: TRBJ2-1
abundance: .
CDR3nt: TGTGCCAGCAGAGAGACAGGGACTCGGCAGTTCTTC
CDR3aa: CASRETGTRQFF

d_gene: TRBD1
v_gene: TRBV28
j_gene: TRBJ1-5
abundance: .
CDR3nt: TGTGCCAGCAGTTTGGGGACAGGGAGCAATCAGCCCCAGCATTTT
CDR3aa: CASSLGTGSNQPQHF

d_gene: .
v_gene: TRBV29-1
j_gene: TRBJ1-2
abundance: .
CDR3nt: TGCAGCGTTGCCGACATGGTCGGCACCTTC
CDR3aa: CSVADMVGTF

d_gene: .
v_gene: TRBV7-2
j_gene: TRBJ2-5
abundance: .
CDR3nt: TGTGCCAGCAGCACACAGACAGGCGGACAAGAGACCCAGTACTTC
CDR3aa: CASSTQTGGQETQYF

d_gene: .
v_gene: TRBV29-1
j_gene: TRBJ2-1
abundance: .
CDR3nt: TGCAGCACCAAAGCGGATTCCTACAATGAGCAGTTCTTC
CDR3aa: CSTKADSYNEQFF

d_gene: TRBD1
v_gene: TRBV6-5
j_gene: TRBJ1-3
abundance: .
CDR3nt: TGTGCCAGCAGTTACCAGGGGGCAGGAAACACCATATATTTT
CDR3aa: CASSYQGAGNTIYF

d_gene: TRBD1
v_gene: TRBV19
j_gene: TRBJ2-2
abundance: .
CDR3nt: TGTGCCAGTAGTAACCCTACAGGACAGGGGGTTGTGGTCACCGGGGAGCTGTTTTTT
CDR3aa: CASSNPTGQGVVVTGELFF

d_gene: .
v_gene: TRBV24-1
j_gene: TRBJ2-7
abundance: few
CDR3nt: TGTGCCACCAGTGATTTGCTAGTTACAAAAGGCTACGAGCAGTACTTC
CDR3aa: CATSDLLVTKGYEQYF